The clone carrying this TCR beta chain has a count of ten or more. The antigen remains unidentified. RNA served as the template for amplifying TCR beta CDR3 regions. After a first-round RT-PCR with HTBI primers, a second-round multiplex PCR was run. Each CDR3 protein is one row after TCRdb ran MiXCR on the multiplex PCR reads. The sample lists about 500,000 distinct CDR3 sequences, about an eighth occurring once. This sample is part of a study of Graves' ophthalmopathy and Graves' hyperthyroidism. Every ophthalmopathy donor presented moderate-to-severe activity, CAS ≥3, NOSPECS ≥4 and duration under 3 months. The PBMC fraction was derived from around 10 ml of fresh peripheral blood. Germline V CDR1 and CDR2: SGHTA, FQGNSA. This CDR3 contains 13 residues. V shed 5 bases and J shed 4 bases, with 10 bases lying between them. Whole-study findings and limits: Ophthalmopathy versus stable hyperthyroidism: 13-signature model gave around 90% sensitivity, around 81% specificity.

This sequence was found in a woman in her twenties or thirties with Graves' ophthalmopathy. Sequencing used blood. The rearrangement uses TRBV7-2 and TRBJ2-3; no firm D call. For the CDR3, the DNA is TGTGCCAGCAGCCAGAATAGGGCAGATACGCAGTATTTT. Protein product: CASSQNRADTQYF. The variable domain in full, with the rest retrieved from reference TRBV7-2 and TRBJ2-3, is GAGVSQSPSNKVTEKGKDVELRCDPISGHTALYWYRQSLGQGLEFLIYFQGNSAPDKSGLPSDRFSAERTGGSVSTLTIQRTQQEDSAVYLCASSQNRADTQYFGPGTRLTVL.